The 22 T cell receptor beta chains reported below all come from one sample, sequenced in a study of regulatory T cells in long-lasting Graves disease. Stated time point: persistent/refractory GD, antithyroid drugs over 5 years with positive TRAb. The TCR library was prepared using RNA isolated from PBMCs. Arm-PCR of CDR3 regions and iRepertoire HTBI primers were used to build TCR beta libraries. TCRdb reanalysed the multiplex PCR reads using MiXCR and keeps one entry per CDR3 protein. The sample holds a few hundred thousand distinct CDR3 sequences, 20% to 25% seen once. The sequencing used peripheral blood mononuclear cells (PBMCs), collected when the disease was refractory, from a patient treated with antithyroid drugs. Every receptor here comes from a female donor with Graves disease.

This clonotype has more than one count but fewer than ten. The J gene is TRBJ2-7, the V gene TRBV4-1, with D perhaps assigned TRBD1 or TRBD2 (6 bases each). Trimming stripped 0 bases from V and 3 bases from J, with 12 bases between. The germline gives CDR1 MGHRA, CDR2 YSYEKL. There are 15 residues in the CDR3. The CDR3 DNA sequence: TGCGCCAGCAGCCAAGAGGCCAAGGGGGGCTACGAGCAGTACTTC. Translation: CASSQEAKGGYEQYF.

This clonotype was recorded at least ten times. V and J are TRBV29-1 and TRBJ1-1; D is ambiguous. CDR3 length: 11 amino acids. From germline, CDR1 is SQVTM and CDR2 ANQGSEA. The V and J ends lost 7 bases and 0 bases respectively, with 6 bases between them. The CDR3 nucleotides read TGCAGCGGGGCCCTGAACACTGAAGCTTTCTTT. Amino acid sequence: CSGALNTEAFF.

There are a few counts of this clonotype. This sequence joins TRBV6-1 and TRBJ1-1; D is ambiguous. CDR1 and CDR2 (germline): MNHNS, SASEGT. This CDR3 contains 13 residues. V was shortened by 5 bases and J by 0 bases, with 7 bases between the two germline ends. CDR3 sequence reads: CASSKGVNTEAFF. The DNA of the CDR3 is TGTGCCAGCAGTAAGGGCGTGAACACTGAAGCTTTCTTT.

CDR3 bases: TGTGCCAGCAGTCCCGGACTAGCGGGAGTTAAAGAGCAGTACTTC. Its protein product is CASSPGLAGVKEQYF. The rearrangement uses TRBV27 and TRBJ2-7, with 13 bases aligning to TRBD2. Trimming at V came to 5 bases and at J to 7 bases, leaving 8 bases not matched to a gene. The CDR3 has 15 amino acids. The germline V gene has CDR1 MNHEY and CDR2 SMNVEV (reference sequence).

Notes on this clonotype: It may be a read error: a sequence one base away is much more abundant. The chain couples TRBV3-1 to TRBJ1-2; possible D gene TRBD1, 6 bases. The germline gives CDR1 LGHDT, CDR2 YNNKEL (reference sequence). The V and J ends lost 6 bases and 6 bases respectively, with 14 bases between them. The CDR3 runs to 13 residues. The chain's CDR3 is CASSSTGWDGYTF. The DNA for the CDR3 is TGTGCCAGCAGTTCAACAGGGTGGGATGGCTACACCTTC.

This clonotype was seen repeatedly, ten times or more. The V gene is TRBV6-2 or TRBV6-3, the J gene TRBJ1-1; tentatively, D is TRBD1 (5 bases). Germline lookup yields CDR1 MNHEY and CDR2 SVGEGT. V lost 3 bases and J lost 4, with 12 bases in between. This CDR3 contains 14 residues. As DNA, the CDR3 is TGTGCCAGCAGTTATAGCAGGGAGCTCACTGAAGCTTTCTTT. Encoded protein: CASSYSRELTEAFF.

The genes are TRBV6-1 and TRBJ2-2; possibly TRBD2 for D (7 bases). The CDR3 runs to 14 residues. Per germline, CDR1 MNHNS and CDR2 SASEGT. Trimming removed 5 bases at V and 6 bases at J, with 13 bases between. CDR3 bases: TGTGCCAGCAGTCCAGACGGGGGGCCCGGGGAGCTGTTTTTT. Translating it yields CASSPDGGPGELFF.

This clonotype has only a few counts. The V and J genes are TRBV30 and TRBJ2-2; D is possibly TRBD1 (5 bases). This CDR3 is 14 amino acids long. Germline-derived CDR1 and CDR2 are GTSNPN and SVGIG (reference sequence). The V end lost 5 bases, the J end lost 5 bases, and 15 bases lay between the germline ends. CDR3 in DNA: TGTGCCTGGCGCGGACAATCCGGAACCGGGGAGCTGTTTTTT. As protein: CAWRGQSGTGELFF.

In this sample, this clonotype turned up many times. The chain uses TRBV18 and TRBJ2-7, with a tentative D call TRBD1 (6 bases). Germline values: CDR1 KGHSH, CDR2 LQKENI. Trimming removed 4 bases from V and 3 bases from J, with 16 bases in between. CDR3 size: 15 residues. The CDR3 DNA reads as TGTGCCAGCTCACAATCGAGGACAGACAACTACGAGCAGTACTTC. This codes for CASSQSRTDNYEQYF.

This chain connects TRBV6-1 to TRBJ2-6; D remains ambiguous. Trimming stripped 3 bases from V and 6 bases from J, with 12 bases between. The CDR3 is 15 amino acids. Germline loops: CDR1 MNHNS, CDR2 SASEGT. CDR3 in amino acids: CASSETAAVANVLTF. In DNA, the CDR3 is TGTGCCAGCAGTGAGACGGCGGCAGTGGCCAACGTCCTGACTTTC.

This rearrangement joins TRBV10-3 to TRBJ2-2, with unresolved D. The V end was cut by 2 bases, the J end by 3 bases, with 4 bases between. Germline V gives CDR1 ENHRY, CDR2 SYGVKD. The CDR3 sequence is 13 residues long. The CDR3 nucleotides read TGTGCCATCAGTGAGGCCGACACCGGGGAGCTGTTTTTT. Encoded protein: CAISEADTGELFF.

This clonotype has more than one count but fewer than ten. The genes are TRBV5-1 and TRBJ1-3; D perhaps matches TRBD1 (6 bases). V dropped 2 bases and J dropped 4 bases, with 13 bases sitting between them. CDR1 and CDR2 (germline): SGHRS, YFSETQ. This CDR3 has 15 amino acids. The CDR3 sequence is CASSLLGQSGNTIYF. The CDR3 DNA is TGCGCCAGCAGCTTACTTGGACAGTCCGGAAACACCATATATTTT.

The chain uses TRBV27 and TRBJ2-7; D gene ambiguous. V gave up 2 bases and J gave up 7 bases, with 6 bases separating them. Germline values: CDR1 MNHEY, CDR2 SMNVEV (reference sequence). This CDR3 has 11 amino acids. The CDR3 loop is CASSLKEEQYF. The DNA of the CDR3 is TGTGCCAGCAGTTTAAAGGAGGAGCAGTACTTC.

The rearrangement joins TRBV6-2 or TRBV6-3 to TRBJ2-2; 8 bases map to TRBD2. The germline V gene has CDR1 MNHEY and CDR2 SVGEGT. V gave up 5 bases and J gave up 6 bases; unmatched junction bases: 8. This CDR3 contains 15 residues. CDR3 in amino acids: CASSEQAGVPGELFF. Written as DNA, the CDR3 is TGTGCCAGCAGTGAACAAGCGGGAGTGCCCGGGGAGCTGTTTTTT.

Many counts were recorded for this clonotype. The chain joins TRBV2 to TRBJ2-5; 7 positions agree with TRBD1. CDR1 and CDR2 (germline): SNHLY, FYNNEI. The CDR3 totals 12 residues. V shed 8 bases and J 4 bases; nucleotides not matched to a gene: 4. Here the CDR3 reads CASDREGETQYF. CDR3 coding DNA: TGTGCCAGCGACAGGGAAGGAGAGACCCAGTACTTC.

This clonotype was observed a few times. The chain joins TRBV6-2 or TRBV6-3 to TRBJ1-3; 9 bases map to TRBD1. The germline gives CDR1 MNHEY, CDR2 SVGEGT. V lost 2 bases and J lost 8; bases outside the gene matches: 1. There are 13 residues in the CDR3. For the CDR3, the DNA is TGTGCCAGCAGTTACCGGACAGGGGACACCATATATTTT. Amino acid sequence: CASSYRTGDTIYF.

The chain is built from TRBV19 and TRBJ1-2, with D maybe TRBD1 (6 bases). CDR3 length: 14 residues. Trimming took 0 bases from V and 6 from J, leaving 11 bases between them. Germline assignment: CDR1 LNHDA and CDR2 SQIVND (reference sequence). The CDR3 region is CASSIDAGTNGYTF. The CDR3 DNA is TGTGCCAGTAGTATAGATGCCGGGACAAATGGCTACACCTTC.

The chain links TRBV29-1 to TRBJ1-4; unclear D gene. The CDR3 loop spans 13 amino acids. Germline lookup yields CDR1 SQVTM and CDR2 ANQGSEA. The V end lost 6 bases, the J end lost 0 bases, and 8 bases lay between the germline ends. In DNA form, the CDR3 reads TGCAGCGTCAACACAGCAACTAATGAAAAACTGTTTTTT. It yields the protein CSVNTATNEKLFF.

This clonotype came up many times. The chain carries TRBV7-2 and TRBJ2-5, with a tentative D call TRBD2 (6 bases). The V and J ends lost 5 bases and 2 bases respectively, with 15 bases between them. The CDR3 is 15 amino acids. Germline lookup yields CDR1 SGHTA and CDR2 FQGNSA. The CDR3 region is CASSRQGGVQETQYF. The CDR3 DNA follows: TGTGCCAGCAGCCGTCAAGGCGGGGTACAAGAGACCCAGTACTTC.

The gene calls are TRBV2 and TRBJ2-7; tentatively, D is TRBD2 (5 bases). Germline CDR1 SNHLY, CDR2 FYNNEI. This CDR3 has 14 residues. V was cut by 3 bases and J by 0 bases, with 9 bases left in between. In DNA, the CDR3 is TGTGCCAGCAGTGAGGACTCCCCCTCCTACGAGCAGTACTTC. Translated, it gives CASSEDSPSYEQYF.

This clonotype was seen ten or more times. V gene TRBV6-1 combines with J gene TRBJ2-2; the D is unclear. Germline CDR1 MNHNS, CDR2 SASEGT. Trimming left V 7 bases short and J 5 bases short, with 17 bases between. This CDR3 has 15 residues. The CDR3 sequence is CASTEFVTPTGELFF. The CDR3 DNA is TGTGCCAGCACCGAATTTGTAACACCGACCGGGGAGCTGTTTTTT.

The chain is built from TRBV24-1 and TRBJ2-5; tentatively, D is TRBD1 (6 bases). CDR1 is KGHDR, CDR2 SFDVKD, per germline. Trimming shortened V by 4 bases and J by 2 bases, and 10 bases separated the two germline ends. The CDR3 totals 14 residues. In DNA, the CDR3 is TGTGCCACCAGTGACGGGGACATTCAAGAGACCCAGTACTTC. Translated, it gives CATSDGDIQETQYF.